This passage covers 14 T cell receptor beta chains from one sample sequenced in a study of siplizumab effects on memory and regulatory T cells. Assay used: immunoSEQ multiplex PCR; TCRdb lists only in-frame clones, some missing. Among roughly 26,000 clones listed, around 83% were seen once. Material: memory CD4+ T cells sorted from blood. The receptors stem from a human donor in good health.

The genes are TRBV18 and TRBJ2-1; D possibly corresponds to TRBD2 (7 bases). The germline gives CDR1 KGHSH, CDR2 LQKENI. This CDR3 is 16 amino acids long. V lost 2 bases to trimming and J lost 6 bases, with 17 bases between them. For the CDR3, the DNA is TGTGCCAGCTCACCAGACACAGGGACTACTGCCAATGAGCAGTTCTTC. Translating it yields CASSPDTGTTANEQFF.

The chain combines TRBV15 with TRBJ2-7; TRBD1 matches 7 bases. Germline lookup yields CDR1 LNHNV and CDR2 YYDKDF (reference sequence). After removal of 2 bases from V and 2 bases from J, the junction contained 6 bases not matched to a gene. The CDR3 is 15 amino acids. CDR3 DNA: TGTGCCACCAGCAGATCCAGGGGGACCCCCTACGAGCAGTACTTC. It is translated as CATSRSRGTPYEQYF.

On this clone: One junction end does not reproduce the germline sequence, and a read error may be involved. The rearrangement uses TRBV7-7 and TRBJ2-2; D is perhaps TRBD1 (6 bases). The germline CDR1 and CDR2 sequences are SSHAT and FNYEAQ (reference sequence). This CDR3 contains 13 residues. The CDR3 loop reads CASSPRGIGELFF. The CDR3 DNA reads TGTGCTAGCAGCCCCAGGGGTATCGGGGAGCTGTTTTTT.

V and J are TRBV7-2 and TRBJ2-7; 7 bases are shared with TRBD2. The CDR3 is 15 amino acids. CDR1 and CDR2 (germline): SGHTA, FQGNSA. With V trimmed by 1 base and J by 0 bases, 3 bases remained unmatched. The CDR3 region has the DNA TGTGCCAGCAGCTTAGAGGGACTAAGCTCCTACGAGCAGTACTTC. Amino acid sequence: CASSLEGLSSYEQYF.

The rearrangement links TRBV5-1 to TRBJ2-1; 10 bases match TRBD2. Germline CDR1 SGHRS, CDR2 YFSETQ. The CDR3 contains 12 residues. V was clipped by 2 bases and J by 15 bases; unmatched bases: 5. The CDR3 region is CASSLASGSPFF. As DNA, the CDR3 is TGCGCCAGCAGCTTAGCTAGCGGGAGCCCGTTCTTC. Complete variable domain (other parts from reference TRBV5-1 and TRBJ2-1): KAGVTQTPRYLIKTRGQQVTLSCSPISGHRSVSWYQQTPGQGLQFLFEYFSETQRNKGNFPGRFSGRQFSNSRSEMNVSTLELGDSALYLCASSLASGSPFFGPGTRLTVL.

For the CDR3, the DNA is TGTGCCAGCAGCCTGAAGGGACAGGGAGGGGAGCAGTACTTC. Its protein product is CASSLKGQGGEQYF. V gene TRBV5-4 combines with J gene TRBJ2-7; 9 bases align to TRBD1. CDR1 is SGHNT, CDR2 YYREEE, per germline (reference sequence). Trimming at V came to 4 bases and at J to 7 bases, leaving 9 bases not matched to a gene. The CDR3 contains 14 residues.

The chain carries TRBV11-2 and TRBJ2-5; D uncertain. The germline CDR1 and CDR2 sequences are SGHAT and FQNNGV. The germline V and J ends were trimmed by 5 bases and 3 bases, with 4 bases remaining between them. CDR3 size: 11 residues. CDR3 coding DNA: TGTGCCAGCAGCCTAAAAGAGACCCAGTACTTC. It translates to CASSLKETQYF.

V and J are TRBV11-2 and TRBJ1-1; no reliable D call. V was clipped by 5 bases and J by 0 bases, with 4 bases between them. CDR1 SGHAT and CDR2 FQNNGV come from the germline V gene. This CDR3 contains 12 residues. DNA of the CDR3: TGTGCCAGCAGCCTGATGAACACTGAAGCTTTCTTT. Amino acids: CASSLMNTEAFF.

This rearrangement joins TRBV6-6 to TRBJ2-5; no clear D. Germline V CDR1 and CDR2: MNHNY, SVGAGI (reference sequence). The ends were cut back, 6 bases at V and 4 bases at J, with 6 bases in the middle. The length of the CDR3 is 11 residues. The CDR3 loop reads CASRLSETQYF. CDR3 sequence (DNA): TGTGCCAGCAGACTCTCAGAGACCCAGTACTTC.

Comments on this clone: Germline is not matched at one junction end, which may reflect a read error. The chain employs TRBV6-1 and TRBJ2-3; unclear D gene. Germline CDR1 is MNHNS and CDR2 is SASEGT. The CDR3 has 12 amino acids. The CDR3 nucleotides read TGTGCCAGCAGTGAAAGCAAAGATACGCAGTATTTT. Encoded protein: CASSESKDTQYF.

The rearrangement links TRBV2 to TRBJ2-1; D is undetermined. This CDR3 region has 12 residues. Germline V gene data show CDR1 as SNHLY and CDR2 as FYNNEI. Trimming removed 4 bases at V and 7 bases at J, with 8 bases between. In nucleotides, the CDR3 is TGTGCCAGCAGTGTGGACCAGAATGAGCAGTTCTTC. Its protein product is CASSVDQNEQFF.

This chain links TRBV5-1 with TRBJ1-2; TRBD1 agrees at 7 bases. The V and J ends lost 7 bases and 3 bases, in that order; junction bases with no gene match: 9. The CDR3 length is 14 residues. Germline-derived CDR1 and CDR2 are SGHRS and YFSETQ. CDR3 DNA sequence: TGCGCCAGCCGACGCGGAGGGGGCGACTATGGCTACACCTTC. Protein product: CASRRGGGDYGYTF.

The rearrangement joins TRBV7-2 to TRBJ2-7; no reliable D call. CDR1 SGHTA and CDR2 FQGNSA come from the germline V gene. The CDR3 contains 15 residues. Between the trimmed V and J ends, which lost 2 bases and 2 bases, there was a span of 13 bases. The CDR3: CASSLSRYMAYEQYF. CDR3 coding DNA: TGTGCCAGCAGCTTATCCCGGTACATGGCCTACGAGCAGTACTTC.

This chain joins TRBV7-9 and TRBJ2-2; D uncertain. V was trimmed by 5 bases and J by 6 bases, leaving 4 bases between them. The germline CDR1 and CDR2 sequences are SEHNR and FQNEAQ (reference sequence). The CDR3 has 11 amino acids. CDR3 nucleotides: TGTGCCAGCAGCCCGGCCGGGGAGCTGTTTTTT. As protein: CASSPAGELFF.